Following are 14 T cell receptor beta chains from one sample sequenced in a study of tumor T cells in aggressive B-cell lymphoma. The method was immunoSEQ multiplex PCR; TCRdb's version includes in-frame clones alone and lacks a portion of them. The sample has around 4,500 clones, roughly nine tenths seen once; the top ten hold around 2.4%. What was sequenced was tumor tissue. All receptors derive from an adult with diffuse large B cell lymphoma.

The CDR3 reads CASSFVLGGEKLFF. In DNA, the CDR3 is TGTGCCAGTAGTTTCGTCTTGGGGGGTGAAAAACTGTTTTTT. V and J are TRBV19 and TRBJ1-4; D possibly corresponds to TRBD1 (5 bases). Germline loops: CDR1 LNHDA, CDR2 SQIVND (reference sequence). V was clipped by 5 bases and J by 7 bases, with 14 bases between them. CDR3 size: 14 residues.

This rearrangement joins TRBV5-4 to TRBJ1-1; TRBD1 aligns across 9 bases. This CDR3 is built from 15 residues. Germline CDR1 reads SGHNT; CDR2 reads YYREEE (reference sequence). Unmatched junction bases numbered 9, after V lost 1 base and J lost 8 bases. The CDR3 here is CASSLRGQGIYEAFF. The CDR3 nucleotides are TGTGCCAGCAGCTTGAGGGGACAGGGAATATACGAAGCTTTCTTT.

This clone was seen a handful of times. This sequence joins TRBV10-2 and TRBJ2-1, with D possibly TRBD2 on 5 matching bases. Germline V CDR1 and CDR2: WSHSY, SAAADI. The CDR3 sequence is 12 residues long. Trimming left V 8 bases short and J 5 bases short, with 10 bases between. In nucleotides, the CDR3 is TGCGCCAGCTCACGAGGGAACAATGAGCAGTTCTTC. Amino acid sequence: CASSRGNNEQFF.

V usage is TRBV6-6 and J usage is TRBJ1-1, with D unresolved. Between the trimmed V and J ends, which lost 9 bases and 4 bases, there was a span of 15 bases. The CDR3 runs 13 residues. Germline V CDR1 and CDR2: MNHNY, SVGAGI (reference sequence). Written as DNA, the CDR3 is TGTGCCAGTTGCCCGAGTCTGAGCACTGAAGCTTTCTTT. This sequence encodes CASCPSLSTEAFF.

The V gene is TRBV14, the J gene TRBJ2-7; a weak D match, TRBD2 (6 bases). Germline values: CDR1 SGHDN, CDR2 FVKESK. The ends were cut back, 2 bases at V and 2 bases at J, with 16 bases in the middle. CDR3 length equals 16 residues. This chain's CDR3 is CASSQTGVTGAYEQYF. The CDR3 bases are TGTGCCAGCAGCCAAACCGGTGTCACGGGAGCCTACGAGCAGTACTTC.

V gene TRBV19 combines with J gene TRBJ2-1; D gene unclear. V gave up 4 bases and J gave up 4 bases, with 11 bases separating them. Germline CDR1 reads LNHDA; CDR2 reads SQIVND (reference sequence). The CDR3 runs 14 residues. CDR3 amino acids: CASSTPTDYNEQFF. DNA for the CDR3: TGTGCCAGTAGTACTCCTACAGATTACAATGAGCAGTTCTTC.

This clone was found a few times. The rearrangement joins TRBV18 to TRBJ2-2; 9 bases agree with TRBD2. Per germline, CDR1 KGHSH and CDR2 LQKENI. With V trimmed by 6 bases and J by 2 bases, 7 bases remained unmatched. The CDR3 loop spans 16 amino acids. CDR3 amino acids: CASSREAGGNTGELFF. The CDR3 DNA sequence: TGTGCCAGCTCCAGGGAAGCGGGAGGAAACACCGGGGAGCTGTTTTTT.

The V gene is TRBV19, the J gene TRBJ1-5; D is unclear. Germline V CDR1 and CDR2: LNHDA, SQIVND (reference sequence). The CDR3 runs 12 residues. Deletions cut 1 base from V and 6 bases from J, with 4 bases between. In DNA, the CDR3 is TGTGCCAGTAGTATAGGAGGTCAGCCCCAGCATTTT. It specifies CASSIGGQPQHF.

This chain connects TRBV4-1 to TRBJ2-1; perhaps TRBD1 as D (8 bases). The CDR3 sequence is 13 residues long. Germline CDR1 MGHRA, CDR2 YSYEKL. Trimming removed 6 bases at V and 7 bases at J, with 13 bases between. The CDR3 region has the DNA TGCGCCAGCAGGCACAGGGGGGGAAATGAGCAGTTCTTC. It specifies CASRHRGGNEQFF.

The chain joins TRBV18 to TRBJ2-2; D is unclear. CDR3 length: 12 amino acids. V was cut by 2 bases and J by 5 bases, with 3 bases left in between. The germline CDR1 and CDR2 sequences are KGHSH and LQKENI. CDR3 coding DNA: TGTGCCAGCTCACCAACAACCGGGGAGCTGTTTTTT. Its protein product is CASSPTTGELFF.

This chain joins TRBV4-3 and TRBJ2-3; unclear D gene. The CDR3 contains 13 residues. In germline, CDR1 is LGHNA, CDR2 YSLEER. Trimming stripped 0 bases from V and 7 bases from J, with 8 bases between. CDR3 protein: CASSQEATNTQYF. In DNA form, the CDR3 reads TGCGCCAGCAGCCAAGAAGCGACCAATACGCAGTATTTT.

V and J are TRBV5-1 and TRBJ2-7, with TRBD1 matching over 12 bases. Trimming removed 3 bases from V and 6 bases from J; junction bases left unmatched: 4. The CDR3 has 14 amino acids. Germline CDR1 reads SGHRS; CDR2 reads YFSETQ. CDR3 protein: CASSYGTGGVEQYF. The CDR3 DNA follows: TGCGCCAGCAGCTATGGGACAGGGGGCGTCGAGCAGTACTTC.

The count of this clone is one. The CDR3 bases are TGTGCCAGCAGCTTTCGGGGGGCTGAAGCTTTCTTT. Translating gives CASSFRGAEAFF. The chain links TRBV5-4 to TRBJ1-1; possibly TRBD1 for D (5 bases). The CDR3 contains 12 residues. V gave up 2 bases and J gave up 6 bases, with 8 bases separating them. Germline CDR1 is SGHNT and CDR2 is YYREEE (reference sequence).

V is TRBV7-9 and J is TRBJ2-3, with a tentative D call TRBD2 (5 bases). Germline lookup yields CDR1 SEHNR and CDR2 FQNEAQ (reference sequence). V was pared by 1 base and J by 3 bases, with 11 bases between. CDR3 length: 15 amino acids. The CDR3 DNA is TGTGCCAGCAGCTTAGGTGTAGCGCCTACAGATACGCAGTATTTT. Amino acids: CASSLGVAPTDTQYF. Supplemented by reference TRBV7-9 and TRBJ2-3, the full variable domain reads DTGVSQNPRHKITKRGQNVTFRCDPISEHNRLYWYRQTLGQGPEFLTYFQNEAQLEKSRLLSDRFSAERPKGSFSTLEIQRTEQGDSAMYLCASSLGVAPTDTQYFGPGTRLTVL.